This T cell receptor (beta chain) appears in the sequencing data of a study of T cells in Graves' hyperthyroidism and ophthalmopathy. What was amplified from RNA transcripts were TCR beta CDR3 regions. The study used the HTBI primer set for a first-round RT-PCR of the TCR CDR3. MiXCR, applied by TCRdb to the multiplex PCR reads, yields one record per CDR3 protein. The repertoire holds fewer than 400,000 distinct CDR3 sequences, with 11% to 15% as singletons. This clonotype was detected a few times. This TCR was recovered from a man aged 45 to 65 with Graves' ophthalmopathy. The material sequenced was blood.

The CDR3 sequence: CATSRGGTDTQYF. The CDR3 DNA is TGTGCCACCAGCAGAGGGGGCACAGATACGCAGTATTTT. V usage is TRBV15 and J usage is TRBJ2-3; D is unresolved. Trimming left V 1 base short and J 1 base short, with 3 bases between. Germline V CDR1 and CDR2: LNHNV, YYDKDF (reference sequence). This CDR3 spans 13 amino acids.